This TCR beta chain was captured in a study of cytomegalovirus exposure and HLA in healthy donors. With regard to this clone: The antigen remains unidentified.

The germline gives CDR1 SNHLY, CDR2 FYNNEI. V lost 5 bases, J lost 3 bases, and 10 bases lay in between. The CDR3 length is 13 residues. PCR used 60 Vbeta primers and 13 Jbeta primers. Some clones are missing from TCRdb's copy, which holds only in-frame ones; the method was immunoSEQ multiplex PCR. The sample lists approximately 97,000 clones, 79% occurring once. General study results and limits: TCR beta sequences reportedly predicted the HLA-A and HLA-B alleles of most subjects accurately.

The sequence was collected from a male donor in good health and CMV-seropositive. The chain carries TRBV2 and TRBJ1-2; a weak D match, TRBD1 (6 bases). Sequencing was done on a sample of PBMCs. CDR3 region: CASSPTGDYGYTF. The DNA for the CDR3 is TGTGCCAGCAGTCCGACAGGTGACTATGGCTACACCTTC.